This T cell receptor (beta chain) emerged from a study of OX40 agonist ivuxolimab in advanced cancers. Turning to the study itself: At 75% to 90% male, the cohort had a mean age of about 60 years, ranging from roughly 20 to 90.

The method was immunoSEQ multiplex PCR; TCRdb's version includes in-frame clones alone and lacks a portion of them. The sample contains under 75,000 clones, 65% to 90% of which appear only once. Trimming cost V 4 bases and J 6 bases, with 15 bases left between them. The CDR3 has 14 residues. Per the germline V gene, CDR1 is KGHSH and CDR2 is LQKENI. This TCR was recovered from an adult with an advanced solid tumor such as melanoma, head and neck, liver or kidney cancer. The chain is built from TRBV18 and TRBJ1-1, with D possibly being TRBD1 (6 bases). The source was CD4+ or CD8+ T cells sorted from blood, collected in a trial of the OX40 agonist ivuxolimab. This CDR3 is CASSRPTGTPEAFF. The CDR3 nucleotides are TGTGCCAGCTCACGCCCAACAGGGACCCCTGAAGCTTTCTTT.